This T cell receptor (beta chain) was retrieved from a study of blood T cell repertoires in COVID-19. Overall study: Collection of acute and convalescent COVID-19 samples took place in the United States, Italy and Spain. The cDNA or gDNA used as material had been derived from T cells, B-cell-depleted T cells, or PBMCs.

This clone appeared many times. CDR1 is GTSNPN and CDR2 is SVGIG in the germline V gene (reference sequence). This CDR3 is built from 11 residues. The V and J ends lost 5 bases and 7 bases respectively, with 11 bases between them. Per the study methods: Nucleated cell counts were estimated from reference gene primer amplification. Clones were read by immunoSEQ multiplex PCR, and TCRdb kept only the in-frame ones, dropping some. Clone size and V and J calls were adopted from that table, with D and trimming inferred from the DNA. The sample has 100,000 to 150,000 clones; roughly three quarters are singletons.

This clonotype was obtained from a man aged 35 to 55 with active or convalescent COVID-19. The sample taken for sequencing was peripheral blood. The chain combines TRBV30 with TRBJ1-2; D is undetermined. The CDR3 DNA follows: TGTGCCTGGGCTATCGGTTTTGGCTACACCTTC. This translates into CAWAIGFGYTF.